Given below is one T cell receptor (beta chain) in context. Its antigen is unidentified. The data were obtained in a study of cytomegalovirus exposure and HLA in healthy donors. The study's findings and limits: Most TCR sequences were seen very rarely across donors, but some public TCRs occurred in many.

The trim removed 2 bases at V and 7 bases at J, leaving 2 bases unmatched. Germline V CDR1 and CDR2: KGHSH, LQKENI. The CDR3 totals 14 residues. Vbeta (60) and Jbeta (13) primers were used in the PCR. Libraries were prepared by immunoSEQ multiplex PCR; TCRdb keeps only in-frame clonotypes and omits some of them. Of 180,000 or so clones in the sample, roughly 82% were seen once. The chain carries TRBV18 and TRBJ2-1; the match to TRBD2 covers 10 bases. This sequence was found in a man in his forties in good health and CMV-seronegative. The specimen was PBMCs. The CDR3 region has the DNA TGTGCCAGCTCACCAGGACTAGCGGAGAATGAGCAGTTCTTC. This translates into CASSPGLAENEQFF.